This T cell receptor (beta chain) was found in a study of T cell responses to AZD1222 COVID-19 vaccine (dated by TCRdb to about 2021). A note on the overall study: TCR sequencing covered roughly 230 trial participants: 207 given two doses of AZD1222 and 26 given two doses of MenACWY control vaccine. Trial participants were enrolled by age into 18-55, 56-69 and 70-plus year subgroups, with roughly 160, 29 and 62 TCR-sequenced participants respectively. The research as a whole found: Participants were mostly white British and included more females than males, and it was suggested by the authors that clonal diversity may have been underestimated. Epitopes outside the regions mutated in the B.1.351 and B.1.1.7 variants were reportedly recognized by nearly half of the unique spike-specific TCRs. No day 14 peak-response samples were available, so repertoires were characterized only after the peak T cell response. Only a handful of AZD1222 recipients were SARS-CoV-2 seropositive at baseline, limiting conclusions about previously exposed vaccinees. In the small 56-69-year group, the increase in depth fell short of significance, most likely because of low power. The vaccine-associated CD4 TCRs covered the entire spike protein, and the dominant responses fell in regions 160-218 and 743-854. After two AZD1222 doses, spike-specific TCR breadth and depth were significantly higher than at day 0 and than in MenACWY recipients.

Taken from cysteine to phenylalanine, the CDR3 has 15 residues. Only the CDR3 portion is preserved as DNA: 45 bases, with reading frame beginning at the first base. V loses 2 bases of germline sequence and J loses 0 bases, and the interval between the two ends is 10 bases. CDR1 and CDR2 are read off the germline V gene as MDHEN and SYDVKM. Notes on this clone: Its antigen remains undetermined. No clone much larger than this one lies a single base away; base qualities are absent.

The CDR3 regions of human TCRbeta chains were subjected to immunosequencing. Processing in the source paper ran as follows. TCRs in the repertoires were matched against a reference library of SARS-CoV-2-specific TCRs that had been generated with the MIRA antigen-specificity platform. Breadth was defined as the fraction of unique TCRs that were SARS-CoV-2-associated, and depth was defined as the fraction of total T cells that were SARS-CoV-2-associated. Using the MIRA data, every spike-specific TCR was mapped to the spike region that the TCR reacted to and assigned to either a CD4 or a CD8 class. Log10-transformed breadth and depth values were compared by one-way ANOVA with Sidak's multiple comparisons tests. The clones in this table, taken by TCRdb from immuneACCESS, are in-frame only. Not every clone is retained; where verified, under half of the shortfall comes from an unresolved V gene, and the cause of the rest is unknown. V and J calls and clone size are given by that table; D and trimming were obtained from the DNA. This sample lists approximately 76,000 clones; over 80% were detected once. 4.5% of the sample goes to the ten largest clones.

Taken with the paper, the label for time point translates to: baseline before first vaccination. Interpreted using the paper, the treatment or condition label stands for: meningococcal conjugate vaccine given as trial control. Vaccinee samples were obtained from the UK trials COV001 and COV002, which included a single-blind randomized controlled phase 2/3 trial of AZD1222 (ChAdOx1 nCoV-19) in healthy adults. For TCRbeta chain sequencing, PBMC samples from trial participants were taken at day 0 and at day 28 after the second dose. Source: peripheral blood, taken on day 0 of MenACWY control vaccination. This receptor was obtained from an adult in good health. The sequence joins TRBV28 to TRBJ1-1, and possibly TRBD1, on 5 matching bases. In nucleotide form, the sequence is TGTGCCAGCAGTTTAGCGGGGCCGGTGAACACTGAAGCTTTCTTT. The encoded protein is CASSLAGPVNTEAFF.